This T cell receptor (beta chain) was captured by sequencing in a study of PD-1 blockade in classical Hodgkin lymphoma. The method was immunoSEQ multiplex PCR; TCRdb's version includes in-frame clones alone and lacks a portion of them. The repertoire holds 64,000 or so clones, under 95% seen once, with 10% in the top ten. This clone was seen only once. Germline CDR1 reads SGHDN; CDR2 reads FVKESK. This CDR3 comprises 13 residues. Trimming pared 0 bases from V and 13 bases from J, leaving 10 bases between. Noted time point: cycle 4 day 1 (C4D1), after more than five weeks of nivolumab. There was relapse after autologous stem cell transplantation in every patient, and there was variation in brentuximab vedotin exposure.

The TCR sequence derives from a human donor with classical Hodgkin lymphoma. The chain employs TRBV14 and TRBJ1-6; D gene uncertain. Sequencing used peripheral blood mononuclear cells (PBMCs), obtained before the fourth cycle of nivolumab. CDR3 sequence reads: CASSQDQSAPLHF. The DNA for the CDR3 is TGTGCCAGCAGCCAAGATCAGAGTGCGCCCCTCCACTTT.